These 20 T cell receptor beta chains were all obtained from the same sample, sequenced in a study of identical twins. In TCRdb, the 5' RACE reads were re-called with MiXCR into one record per CDR3 protein. The sample consists of 1.5 million to 2 million distinct CDR3 sequences, about 32% of them appearing once. Sequenced: cord blood. These receptors all stem from a newborn girl in good health.

This clonotype was found a few times. The V call is TRBV5-5, the J call TRBJ2-2, with 12 bases that match TRBD2. Germline values: CDR1 SGHKS, CDR2 YYEKEE (reference sequence). The CDR3 runs 15 residues. V was pared by 3 bases and J by 4 bases, with 1 base of the junction left unmatched. CDR3 residues: CASSWGLAGTGELFF. CDR3 sequence (DNA): TGTGCCAGCAGCTGGGGACTAGCGGGCACCGGGGAGCTGTTTTTT.

This clonotype was recorded at least ten times. The V gene is TRBV12-3 or TRBV12-4, the J gene TRBJ2-7, with D maybe TRBD1 (5 bases). This CDR3 is built from 13 residues. V was trimmed by 3 bases and J by 2 bases, leaving 8 bases between them. The CDR3 DNA follows: TGTGCCAGCAGTTTGACAGCCCCCTACGAGCAGTACTTC. This gives the protein CASSLTAPYEQYF.

This sequence joins TRBV10-3 and TRBJ2-3, with a possible D match to TRBD2 (5 bases). Germline V gene sequence: CDR1 ENHRY, CDR2 SYGVKD. There are 13 residues in the CDR3. Trimming pared 11 bases from V and 0 bases from J, leaving 12 bases between. This chain's CDR3 is CASCGGSTDTQYF. The CDR3, as DNA: TGTGCCTCCTGCGGCGGGAGCACAGATACGCAGTATTTT.

The V and J genes are TRBV5-1 and TRBJ2-4; TRBD2 matches 10 bases. The germline V gene has CDR1 SGHRS and CDR2 YFSETQ. The CDR3 runs to 15 residues. Trimming removed 3 bases from V and 5 bases from J; junction bases left unmatched: 5. This chain's CDR3 is CASSSVAGGQNIQYF. The CDR3 DNA is TGCGCCAGCAGCTCGGTAGCGGGAGGCCAAAACATTCAGTACTTC.

This clonotype was seen ten or more times. The chain joins TRBV6-5 to TRBJ2-7; possible D gene TRBD1, 6 bases. V was pared by 0 bases and J by 0 bases, with 6 bases between. Germline values: CDR1 MNHEY, CDR2 SVGAGI. This CDR3 region has 14 residues. The CDR3 protein is CASSYSGGSYEQYF. CDR3 bases: TGTGCCAGCAGTTACTCAGGGGGCTCCTACGAGCAGTACTTC.

This clonotype was counted a few times. The rearrangement joins TRBV7-9 to TRBJ1-6, with D unclear. Trimming shortened V by 7 bases and J by 5 bases, and 6 bases separated the two germline ends. The CDR3 is 12 amino acids. Germline CDR1 reads SEHNR; CDR2 reads FQNEAQ (reference sequence). In nucleotides, the CDR3 is TGTGCCAGCACGGCAGATAATTCACCCCTCCACTTT. Translating gives CASTADNSPLHF. Full variable domain (outside the CDR3, taken from reference TRBV7-9 and TRBJ1-6): DTGVSQNPRHKITKRGQNVTFRCDPISEHNRLYWYRQTLGQGPEFLTYFQNEAQLEKSRLLSDRFSAERPKGSFSTLEIQRTEQGDSAMYLCASTADNSPLHFGNGTRLTVT.

This clonotype was seen a handful of times. DNA for the CDR3: TGTGCCAGCAGTGAAGGACCCACTACGGGTACAGATACGCAGTATTTT. Residues: CASSEGPTTGTDTQYF. V gene TRBV6-1 combines with J gene TRBJ2-3; D remains ambiguous. Per the germline V gene, CDR1 is MNHNS and CDR2 is SASEGT. Trimming removed 1 base at V and 3 bases at J, with 14 bases between. The CDR3 sequence is 16 residues long.

The gene calls are TRBV28 and TRBJ2-3, with a possible D match to TRBD2 (6 bases). The V gene's germline CDR1 is MDHEN and CDR2 SYDVKM. V lost 7 bases and J 0 bases, leaving 14 bases between the germline ends. The CDR3 length is 15 residues. DNA for the CDR3: TGTGCCAGCACCGTGCCCAGCGGGAGCACAGATACGCAGTATTTT. Translation gives CASTVPSGSTDTQYF.

The chain recombines TRBV6-5 with TRBJ1-6; D remains ambiguous. CDR3 length equals 18 residues. Germline values: CDR1 MNHEY, CDR2 SVGAGI. Trimming took 1 base from V and 0 from J, leaving 13 bases between them. The CDR3 loop reads CASSYFSKPFSYNSPLHF. CDR3 in DNA: TGTGCCAGCAGTTACTTTTCCAAACCCTTCTCCTATAATTCACCCCTCCACTTT.

Only one count was recorded for this clonotype. The chain couples TRBV12-3 or TRBV12-4 to TRBJ1-5, with D hard to call. The CDR3 is made up of 15 amino acids. The V gene lost 3 bases and the J gene lost 4 bases, with 13 bases spanning the gap. CDR3 DNA sequence: TGTGCCAGCAGTTTTTCAGGTTATCTGAATCAGCCCCAGCATTTT. This sequence encodes CASSFSGYLNQPQHF.

This clonotype was picked up a small number of times. V usage is TRBV12-3 or TRBV12-4 and J usage is TRBJ2-3, with D hard to call. V dropped 6 bases and J dropped 5 bases, with 6 bases sitting between them. The CDR3 loop spans 11 amino acids. CDR3 sequence: CASRRRDTQYF. CDR3 nucleotide sequence: TGTGCCAGCAGGAGGAGAGATACGCAGTATTTT.

The chain links TRBV10-3 to TRBJ1-1; TRBD1 agrees at 9 bases. CDR1 is ENHRY and CDR2 is SYGVKD in the germline V gene. The CDR3 has 15 residues. After removal of 6 bases from V and 6 bases from J, the junction contained 11 bases not matched to a gene. The CDR3 nucleotides read TGTGCCATCAGGAGGGGACAGGGAAAGGGGGCTGAAGCTTTCTTT. This gives the protein CAIRRGQGKGAEAFF.

This rearrangement joins TRBV2 to TRBJ2-5; 8 nucleotides match TRBD1. Germline loops: CDR1 SNHLY, CDR2 FYNNEI. The CDR3 sequence is 13 residues long. V gave up 6 bases and J gave up 6 bases; unmatched junction bases: 6. The CDR3 sequence is CASSQGAWKTQYF. The CDR3 DNA follows: TGTGCCAGCAGCCAGGGGGCATGGAAGACCCAGTACTTC.

V usage is TRBV7-9 and J usage is TRBJ2-1; TRBD2 aligns across 8 bases. The CDR3 is made up of 16 amino acids. The germline V gene encodes CDR1 SEHNR and CDR2 FQNEAQ (reference sequence). The V segment lost 5 bases and the J segment 2 bases; nucleotides outside the gene matches: 8. The CDR3 protein is CASSPRGGATYNEQFF. DNA for the CDR3: TGTGCCAGCAGCCCTCGGGGGGGGGCAACCTACAATGAGCAGTTCTTC.

Concerning this clonotype: One junction end disagrees with the germline gene, perhaps due to a read error. The V call is TRBV7-9, the J call TRBJ1-1; 8 bases are shared with TRBD1. The CDR3 covers 13 residues. Germline V lookup: CDR1 SEHNR, CDR2 FQNEAQ (reference sequence). This chain's CDR3 is CASDRQGNTEVFF. The CDR3 DNA follows: TGTGCCAGCGATCGACAGGGGAACACTGAAGTTTTCTTT.

This clonotype appeared a few times. The chain combines TRBV28 with TRBJ2-1, with 10 bases aligning to TRBD2. Trimming removed 3 bases from V and 6 bases from J; junction bases left unmatched: 11. This CDR3 has 17 amino acids. Per germline, CDR1 MDHEN and CDR2 SYDVKM. The CDR3 DNA is TGTGCCAGCAGTTTCCCTACCCACCGGACTAGCGGCAATGAGCAGTTCTTC. It yields the protein CASSFPTHRTSGNEQFF.

This chain joins TRBV28 and TRBJ2-3; perhaps TRBD1 as D (6 bases). From germline, CDR1 is MDHEN and CDR2 SYDVKM. V was pared by 5 bases and J by 6 bases, with 12 bases between. The CDR3 is 13 amino acids. The CDR3 reads CASSGDTRDTQYF. The CDR3, as DNA: TGTGCCAGCAGTGGGGACACGAGGGATACGCAGTATTTT.

The rearrangement joins TRBV7-8 to TRBJ2-5; 7 bases match TRBD1. The J call may be in error: the DNA end matches TRBJ2-7 better. This CDR3 has 15 amino acids. Germline V gene data show CDR1 as SGHVS and CDR2 as FQNEAQ. This chain's CDR3 is CASSFFRQGVYEQYF. The CDR3 DNA reads TGTGCCAGCAGCTTTTTCCGGCAGGGGGTCTACGAGCAGTACTTC.

V is TRBV20-1 and J is TRBJ1-1; D is undetermined. Germline V gene lookup returns CDR1 DFQATT and CDR2 SNEGSKA (reference sequence). Trimming took 3 bases from V and 1 from J, leaving 6 bases between them. The length of the CDR3 is 12 residues. As DNA, the CDR3 is TGCAGTGCTAGGGTCGCGAACACTGAAGCTTTCTTT. It specifies CSARVANTEAFF.

The rearrangement links TRBV4-1 to TRBJ2-1, with 9 bases matching TRBD2. Gene TRBJ2-7 matches the end of the DNA better, so the J call may be wrong. Per the germline V gene, CDR1 is MGHRA and CDR2 is YSYEKL. There are 16 residues in the CDR3. CDR3 DNA: TGCGCCAGCAGCCTCCTTGGACTAGCGAATTACAATGAGCAGTACTTC. It is translated as CASSLLGLANYNEQYF.